Here is one TCR beta chain with its context. In its sample, this clonotype was seen many times. The target of this receptor is not known. No base quality information exists; no much larger clone differs at one position. The record originates from a study of T cells in Graves' hyperthyroidism and ophthalmopathy (dated by TCRdb to the late 2010s). For the study in its entirety: Peripheral blood was collected at initial diagnosis, before any treatment. TCR V-J signatures able to tell the groups apart were searched for in a discovery cohort of 90 to 100 patients, of whom fewer than 45 had Graves' ophthalmopathy and about 60 had stable Graves' hyperthyroidism. Prospective prediction of ophthalmopathy was tested in an independent validation cohort of about 19 hyperthyroidism patients and 17 patients who later progressed to ophthalmopathy. Following sampling, methimazole starting at 30 mg daily was given to hyperthyroidism patients, and high-dose intravenous methylprednisolone was given to ophthalmopathy patients. In roughly six Graves' hyperthyroidism patients, the study also compared T-cell repertoires from thyroid tissue with T-cell repertoires from blood. The 100 or so discovery patients were divided at random into training and test sets in a 7:3 ratio. The paper reports TCR Vbeta CDR3 sequencing of over 130 peripheral blood samples: 43 ophthalmopathy, under 80 hyperthyroidism and approximately 17 progressor patients. General conclusions and limits of the study: In validation, progression to ophthalmopathy was predicted by the model with 70.59% sensitivity and nearly 75% specificity, a median of 6.5 months before onset. Most expanded thyroid clonotypes (frequency above 0.001) were also detected in blood, suggesting blood repertoires may reflect thyroid immune responses. Ophthalmopathy was separated from stable hyperthyroidism by a 13 V-J signature model, with approximately 90% sensitivity and roughly 84% specificity obtained in cross-validation and 80%/75% obtained in testing. No statistical method was used to fix the sample size in advance, and group allocation was not hidden from the investigators.

The TCR beta CDR3 regions were amplified from the RNA transcripts. The TCR CDR3 was subjected to a first round of RT-PCR using the HTBI primer set and the Qiagen OneStep RT-PCR kit. Libraries were constructed in a second round of multiplex PCR, after which size selection and purification were carried out. Sequencing of the libraries was done on an Illumina HiSeq2000 using paired-end 100 bp reads. Concerning the study's data processing: SOAPnuke was used to process the raw data, with reads discarded if the reads contained adapters or uncalled bases, had a mean Phred below 15, or lacked an exact constant-primer or identifier match. High-quality paired reads were merged with COPE v1.2.5, and unique nucleotide sequences were defined as clonotypes. MiTCR v1.1 was used to align the clonotypes against IMGT TRBV, TRBD and TRBJ reference segments. The analysis was restricted to V-J combinations with a frequency above 0.0001, which together covered 99.2% of the repertoires. A TCS score was defined as the ratio of F50 (clonal expansion) to E x V (chaos), with BLOSUM62-based TCRdist applied between CDR3 peptides within each V-J. Welch's t-statistics and random forest reduced fewer than 550 V-J features to some 14, which were used in a naive Bayes classifier (R e1071). TCRdb reanalyzed the raw reads on its own, using fastp at Q25 for trimming and MiXCR for clone calling, and kept in-frame beta chains. Under each unique CDR3 protein, matching rows form one entry showing the most common genes and DNA. The V and J calls and clone size come from TCRdb's table, not from the authors' own analysis. In all, the sample holds around 700,000 distinct CDR3 sequences, and roughly a sixth of those were seen once. The ten most abundant clones make up 16% of the sample.

The CDR3 runs 18 residues from the cysteine to the phenylalanine. The retained sequence is limited to the CDR3, 54 bases, with the frame set at the first base. V trim: 0 bases; J trim: 5 bases; unmatched bases: 6. Looking up the germline V gene yields CDR1 SGHVS and CDR2 FQNEAQ. Hyperthyroidism patients were newly diagnosed, with disease duration under 2 months, and aged 18 to 65 years. Patients with uncontrolled infections, other autoimmune diseases, pregnancy or lactation were excluded. Clinical symptoms, serum thyroxine and TRAb, thyroid ultrasound, and orbital computed tomography formed the basis for the diagnoses. Blood from progressor patients was drawn when they were first diagnosed with hyperthyroidism, before any ophthalmopathy symptoms appeared. Ficoll-Paque density gradient centrifugation was used to isolate PBMCs from about 9 ml of fresh peripheral blood. Progressor patients were defined as those initially diagnosed with Graves' hyperthyroidism in whom ophthalmopathy developed during follow-up. Total RNA was extracted using Trizol reagent, and RNA quality was assessed on an Agilent 2100 Bioanalyzer.

This TCR derives from a woman aged 50 to 65 with Graves' hyperthyroidism that later progressed to Graves' ophthalmopathy. The chain links TRBV7-8 with TRBJ2-3; 15 middle bases align to TRBD2. The sample was blood. The bases read TGTGCCAGCAGCTTAGCGCGGACTAGCGGGGGGGCAGTAGATACGCAGTATTTT. Its protein reads: CASSLARTSGGAVDTQYF.